This TCR beta chain was sequenced in a study of regulatory T cells in long-lasting Graves disease. Findings and caveats of the study: TRBV28 was favored in persistent disease, as were TRBJ1-2 and TRBJ2-5.

This clonotype came up many times. What it binds is unknown. Stated time point: newly diagnosed GD, antithyroid drugs for less than 3 months. PBMC-extracted RNA yielded the TCR library. Graves' disease diagnosis followed American Thyroid Association guidelines. With 5 bases removed from V and 8 bases from J, the gap between germline ends came to 9 bases. CDR3 length: 11 amino acids. Libraries of TCR beta came from iRepertoire HTBI primers plus Arm-PCR of CDR3 regions. TCRdb reprocessed the multiplex PCR reads with MiXCR, giving one entry per CDR3 protein. Counted here are over 500,000 distinct CDR3 sequences, more than 15% occurring once; the ten biggest clones make up more than 10%. These data were also reused for a study on T cells in Graves' hyperthyroidism and ophthalmopathy. Per that paper: The HTBI primer set drove a first-round RT-PCR of the TCR CDR3.

The receptor comes from a man aged 18 to 30 with Graves disease. The specimen comprised peripheral blood mononuclear cells (PBMCs), sampled at new diagnosis, from a patient treated with antithyroid drugs. V is TRBV12-3 or TRBV12-4 and J is TRBJ1-1; D call uncertain. CDR3 region: CASSPSSEAFF. CDR3 coding DNA: TGTGCCAGCAGTCCCTCGTCCGAAGCTTTCTTT.